The rows below give T cell receptor beta chains drawn from one sample of a study of cytotoxic CD8 clonotypes in ibrutinib-treated CLL. Here immunoSEQ multiplex PCR was the method, and the copy in TCRdb shows in-frame clones only, minus some. The sample carries 90,000 to 100,000 clones, 78% recorded once. The specimen was PBMCs, collected after 12 months of ibrutinib treatment. These receptors all stem from a human donor with chronic lymphocytic leukemia. Both conserved end residues are part of each CDR3. The D gene is left open where the match is weak. Expanded clones are given a class, and other clones once, few, many or no size at all.

v_gene: TRBV18; abundance: .; d_gene: TRBD1; j_gene: TRBJ2-2; CDR3aa: CASYPQGVRTGELFF; CDR3nt: TGTGCCAGCTACCCACAGGGGGTGCGAACCGGGGAGCTGTTTTTT
v_gene: TRBV19; abundance: .; d_gene: .; j_gene: TRBJ2-7; CDR3aa: CASSIGGSGSYEQYF; CDR3nt: TGTGCCAGTAGTATTGGCGGGTCGGGGAGCTACGAGCAGTACTTC
v_gene: TRBV18; abundance: .; d_gene: .; j_gene: TRBJ2-7; CDR3aa: CASSPPGNYHEQYF; CDR3nt: TGTGCCAGCTCACCTCCCGGAAACTACCACGAGCAGTACTTC
v_gene: TRBV5-1; abundance: .; d_gene: TRBD1; j_gene: TRBJ2-7; CDR3aa: CASSLRQGAYEQYF; CDR3nt: TGCGCCAGCAGCCTCAGACAGGGGGCGTACGAGCAGTACTTC
v_gene: TRBV18; abundance: .; d_gene: .; j_gene: TRBJ1-1; CDR3aa: CASSPNSINTEAFF; CDR3nt: TGTGCCAGCTCACCAAATTCTATCAACACTGAAGCTTTCTTT
v_gene: TRBV19; abundance: .; d_gene: TRBD1; j_gene: TRBJ1-2; CDR3aa: CASRLTGTGGYGYTF; CDR3nt: TGTGCCAGTAGGTTGACCGGGACAGGAGGCTATGGCTACACCTTC
v_gene: TRBV9; abundance: .; d_gene: .; j_gene: TRBJ2-3; CDR3aa: CASSVAFTDTQYF; CDR3nt: TGTGCCAGCAGCGTAGCGTTCACAGATACGCAGTATTTT
v_gene: TRBV7-2; abundance: .; d_gene: .; j_gene: TRBJ2-7; CDR3aa: CASSLEGRKGNEQYF; CDR3nt: TGTGCCAGCAGCTTAGAGGGCCGGAAGGGAAACGAGCAGTACTTC
v_gene: TRBV5-1; abundance: .; d_gene: TRBD1; j_gene: TRBJ2-5; CDR3aa: CASSYADRGGETQYF; CDR3nt: TGCGCCAGCAGCTACGCGGACAGGGGGGGAGAGACCCAGTACTTC
v_gene: TRBV6-6; abundance: .; d_gene: TRBD1; j_gene: TRBJ1-1; CDR3aa: CASSQDRVREAFF; CDR3nt: TGTGCCAGCAGTCAAGACAGGGTGCGTGAAGCTTTCTTT
v_gene: TRBV9; abundance: .; d_gene: .; j_gene: TRBJ1-1; CDR3aa: CASSVAGNTEAFF; CDR3nt: TGTGCCAGCAGCGTAGCAGGGAACACTGAAGCTTTCTTT
v_gene: TRBV5-1; abundance: .; d_gene: TRBD1; j_gene: TRBJ2-4; CDR3aa: CASSLEGQGTIQYF; CDR3nt: TGCGCCAGCAGCTTGGAGGGACAGGGTACCATTCAGTACTTC
v_gene: TRBV25-1; abundance: .; d_gene: .; j_gene: TRBJ2-3; CDR3aa: CASRVGGGLNTQYF; CDR3nt: TGTGCCAGCAGAGTGGGCGGGGGCCTGAATACGCAGTATTTT
v_gene: TRBV7-2; abundance: .; d_gene: TRBD1; j_gene: TRBJ2-3; CDR3aa: CASSLGQGGADTQYF; CDR3nt: TGTGCCAGCAGCTTAGGACAGGGGGGCGCAGATACGCAGTATTTT
v_gene: TRBV30; abundance: .; d_gene: .; j_gene: TRBJ1-1; CDR3aa: CAWITWGTEAFF; CDR3nt: TGTGCCTGGATAACCTGGGGCACTGAAGCTTTCTTT
v_gene: TRBV6-6; abundance: few; d_gene: .; j_gene: TRBJ2-7; CDR3aa: CAGSDDYEQYF; CDR3nt: TGTGCCGGCTCCGATGACTACGAGCAGTACTTC
v_gene: TRBV5-1; abundance: .; d_gene: .; j_gene: TRBJ2-2; CDR3aa: CASSYQGRFNTGELFF; CDR3nt: TGCGCCAGCAGCTACCAGGGCCGGTTTAACACCGGGGAGCTGTTTTTT
v_gene: TRBV7-2; abundance: .; d_gene: .; j_gene: TRBJ2-2; CDR3aa: CASSLGVAVGAGELFF; CDR3nt: TGTGCCAGCAGCTTAGGGGTAGCTGTCGGTGCCGGGGAGCTGTTTTTT
v_gene: TRBV27; abundance: .; d_gene: .; j_gene: TRBJ2-1; CDR3aa: CASSSLGGGDSYNEQFF; CDR3nt: TGTGCCAGCAGTTCCCTCGGAGGGGGAGACTCCTACAATGAGCAGTTCTTC
v_gene: TRBV5-5; abundance: .; d_gene: TRBD2; j_gene: TRBJ2-5; CDR3aa: CASSPPGLMETQYF; CDR3nt: TGTGCCAGCAGCCCCCCGGGACTAATGGAGACCCAGTACTTC
v_gene: TRBV28; abundance: few; d_gene: TRBD1; j_gene: TRBJ1-2; CDR3aa: CASSSDRGDYGYTF; CDR3nt: TGTGCCAGCAGCTCCGACAGGGGTGACTATGGCTACACCTTC
v_gene: TRBV6-1; abundance: .; d_gene: TRBD1; j_gene: TRBJ1-1; CDR3aa: CASRTGTGRTEAFF; CDR3nt: TGTGCCAGCAGGACCGGGACAGGTAGGACTGAAGCTTTCTTT
v_gene: TRBV9; abundance: .; d_gene: .; j_gene: TRBJ2-4; CDR3aa: CASSATVAFGGDIQYF; CDR3nt: TGTGCCAGCAGCGCGACGGTAGCATTTGGCGGGGACATTCAGTACTTC
v_gene: TRBV15; abundance: once; d_gene: .; j_gene: TRBJ1-2; CDR3aa: CATSRVPGRNYGYTF; CDR3nt: TGTGCCACCAGCAGAGTTCCAGGGAGGAACTATGGCTACACCTTC
v_gene: TRBV27; abundance: .; d_gene: .; j_gene: TRBJ1-1; CDR3aa: CASSFGEPGGTEAFF; CDR3nt: TGTGCCAGCAGTTTTGGGGAACCGGGAGGCACTGAAGCTTTCTTT
v_gene: TRBV18; abundance: once; d_gene: .; j_gene: TRBJ1-2; CDR3aa: CASSPETGAYGYTF; CDR3nt: TGTGCCAGCTCACCTGAGACAGGAGCCTATGGCTACACCTTC
v_gene: TRBV30; abundance: .; d_gene: .; j_gene: TRBJ2-1; CDR3aa: CAWSEVPWEQFF; CDR3nt: TGTGCCTGGAGTGAGGTCCCGTGGGAGCAGTTCTTC
v_gene: TRBV6-6; abundance: .; d_gene: TRBD2; j_gene: TRBJ2-7; CDR3aa: CASSYQRGGEQYF; CDR3nt: TGTGCCAGCAGTTACCAGCGGGGGGGCGAGCAGTACTTC
v_gene: TRBV2; abundance: few; d_gene: TRBD2; j_gene: TRBJ2-1; CDR3aa: CATYSGASSYNEQFF; CDR3nt: TGTGCCACTTATAGCGGGGCCAGCTCCTACAATGAGCAGTTCTTC
v_gene: TRBV2; abundance: .; d_gene: .; j_gene: TRBJ2-7; CDR3aa: CASSGQVSEGEQYF; CDR3nt: TGTGCCAGCAGTGGACAGGTCAGTGAGGGCGAGCAGTACTTC
v_gene: TRBV9; abundance: few; d_gene: .; j_gene: TRBJ2-2; CDR3aa: CASSVVSSGAGVVELFF; CDR3nt: TGTGCCAGCAGCGTAGTATCGAGCGGAGCCGGAGTTGTGGAGCTGTTTTTT
v_gene: TRBV4-3; abundance: few; d_gene: .; j_gene: TRBJ1-6; CDR3aa: CASSQDTAGSSPLHF; CDR3nt: TGCGCCAGCAGCCAAGATACGGCAGGGAGTTCACCCCTCCACTTT
v_gene: TRBV9; abundance: few; d_gene: TRBD1; j_gene: TRBJ2-7; CDR3aa: CASSARDRAAYEQYF; CDR3nt: TGTGCCAGCAGCGCCCGGGACAGGGCCGCCTACGAGCAGTACTTC
v_gene: TRBV6-1; abundance: .; d_gene: .; j_gene: TRBJ1-6; CDR3aa: CASNLKSDSPLHF; CDR3nt: TGTGCCAGCAATCTGAAATCGGATTCACCCCTCCACTTT
v_gene: TRBV2; abundance: .; d_gene: TRBD2; j_gene: TRBJ2-1; CDR3aa: CASSLGLAGYNEQFF; CDR3nt: TGTGCCAGCAGTCTGGGACTAGCGGGTTACAATGAGCAGTTCTTC
v_gene: TRBV12-5; abundance: .; d_gene: .; j_gene: TRBJ1-5; CDR3aa: CASGLSQNQPQHF; CDR3nt: TGTGCTAGTGGTTTGTCACAGAATCAGCCCCAGCATTTT